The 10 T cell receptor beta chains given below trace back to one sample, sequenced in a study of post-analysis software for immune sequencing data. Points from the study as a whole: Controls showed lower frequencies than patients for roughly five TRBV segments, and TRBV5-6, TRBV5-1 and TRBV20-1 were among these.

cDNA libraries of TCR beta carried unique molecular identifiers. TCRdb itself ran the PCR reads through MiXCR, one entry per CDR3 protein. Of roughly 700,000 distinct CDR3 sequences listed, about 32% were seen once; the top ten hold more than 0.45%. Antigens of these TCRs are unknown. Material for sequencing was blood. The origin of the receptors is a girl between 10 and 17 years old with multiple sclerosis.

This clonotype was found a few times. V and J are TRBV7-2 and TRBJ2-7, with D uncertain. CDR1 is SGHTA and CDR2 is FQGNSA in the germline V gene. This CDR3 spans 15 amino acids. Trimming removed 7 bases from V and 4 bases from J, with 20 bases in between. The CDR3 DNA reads TGTGCCAGCACCCCCTTCTCGGCCGGGCGATACGAGCAGTACTTC. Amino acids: CASTPFSAGRYEQYF.

CDR3 DNA sequence: TGCAGCGTTGCCTGGGAACCCCTCGAGCAGTACTTC. This gives the protein CSVAWEPLEQYF. V gene TRBV29-1 combines with J gene TRBJ2-7; D not certain. In germline, CDR1 is SQVTM, CDR2 ANQGSEA. The length of the CDR3 is 12 residues. Trimming left V 4 bases short and J 6 bases short, with 13 bases between.

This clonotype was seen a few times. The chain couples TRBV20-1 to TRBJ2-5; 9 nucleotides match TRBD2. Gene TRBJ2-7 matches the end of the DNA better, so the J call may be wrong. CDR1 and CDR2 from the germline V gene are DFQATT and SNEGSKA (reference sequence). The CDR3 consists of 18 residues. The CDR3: CSARAGSRGRAGRYEQYF. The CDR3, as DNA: TGCAGTGCTAGAGCGGGTTCGCGCGGGAGGGCCGGGAGGTACGAGCAGTACTTC.

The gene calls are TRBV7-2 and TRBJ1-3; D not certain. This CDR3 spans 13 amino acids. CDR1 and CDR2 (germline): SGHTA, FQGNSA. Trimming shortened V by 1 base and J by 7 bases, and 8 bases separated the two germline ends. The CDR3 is CASSLEIPNTIYF. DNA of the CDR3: TGTGCCAGCAGCTTAGAGATTCCGAACACCATATATTTT.

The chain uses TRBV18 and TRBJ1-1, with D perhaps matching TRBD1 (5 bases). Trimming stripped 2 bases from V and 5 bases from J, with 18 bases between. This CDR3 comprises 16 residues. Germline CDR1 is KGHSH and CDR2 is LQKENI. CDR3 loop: CASSPGAGTSRTEAFF. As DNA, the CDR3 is TGTGCCAGCTCACCAGGGGCAGGTACTTCGCGGACTGAAGCTTTCTTT.

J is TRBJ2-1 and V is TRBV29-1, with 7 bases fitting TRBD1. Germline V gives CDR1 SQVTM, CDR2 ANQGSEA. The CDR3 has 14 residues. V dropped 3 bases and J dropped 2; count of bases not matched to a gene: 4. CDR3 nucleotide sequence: TGCAGCGTTGATGTGACAGGGACCTACAATGAGCAGTTCTTC. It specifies CSVDVTGTYNEQFF.

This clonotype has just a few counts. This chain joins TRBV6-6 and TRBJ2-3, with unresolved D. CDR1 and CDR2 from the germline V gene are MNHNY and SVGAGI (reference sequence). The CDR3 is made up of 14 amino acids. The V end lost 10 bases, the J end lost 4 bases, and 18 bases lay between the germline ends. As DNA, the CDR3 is TGTGCCACCCTGGCGGTTCTCAAGGCAGATACGCAGTATTTT. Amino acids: CATLAVLKADTQYF.

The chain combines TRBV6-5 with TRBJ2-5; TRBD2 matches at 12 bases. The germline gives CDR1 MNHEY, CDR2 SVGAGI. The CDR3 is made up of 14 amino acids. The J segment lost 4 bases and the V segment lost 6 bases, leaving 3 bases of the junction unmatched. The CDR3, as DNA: TGTGCCAGCAGGACTAGCGGGAGTCTAGAGACCCAGTACTTC. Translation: CASRTSGSLETQYF.

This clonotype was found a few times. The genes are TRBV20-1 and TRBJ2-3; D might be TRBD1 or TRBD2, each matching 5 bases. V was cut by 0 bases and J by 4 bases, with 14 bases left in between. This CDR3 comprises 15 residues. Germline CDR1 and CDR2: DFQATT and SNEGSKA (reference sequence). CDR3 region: CSARDHGTAPDTQYF. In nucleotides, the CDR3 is TGCAGTGCTAGAGATCACGGGACCGCCCCAGATACGCAGTATTTT.

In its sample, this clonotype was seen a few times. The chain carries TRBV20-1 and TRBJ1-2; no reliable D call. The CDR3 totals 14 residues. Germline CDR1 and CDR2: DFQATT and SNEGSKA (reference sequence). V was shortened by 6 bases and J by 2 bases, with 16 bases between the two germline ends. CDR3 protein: CSATWVAGNYGYTF. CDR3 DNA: TGCAGTGCAACCTGGGTCGCGGGGAACTATGGCTACACCTTC.